A single sample is the source of the 6 T cell receptor beta chains below, sequenced in a study of neurological immune-mediated disorders. The sample's time point: longitudinal time-point 1 (baseline). TCRdb redid the calling of the 5' RACE reads with MiXCR, one entry per CDR3 protein. The table lists tens of thousands of distinct CDR3 sequences, about an eighth of them singletons. Sequenced input: PBMCs. The source of these receptors is a female donor with HTLV-1-associated myelopathy (HAM/TSP).

This clonotype appeared many times. This sequence joins TRBV5-6 and TRBJ1-6; 7 nucleotides agree with TRBD1. Germline V gene sequence: CDR1 SGHDT, CDR2 YYEEEE. This CDR3 contains 17 residues. V was pared by 4 bases and J by 10 bases, with 17 bases of the junction left unmatched. The CDR3, as DNA: TGTGCCAGCAGCCCCACTTGGCTCAGGGGGAGGGTCTCACCCCTCCACTTT. As protein: CASSPTWLRGRVSPLHF. Complete variable domain (other parts from reference TRBV5-6 and TRBJ1-6): DAGVTQSPTHLIKTRGQQVTLRCSPKSGHDTVSWYQQALGQGPQFIFQYYEEEERQRGNFPDRFSGHQFPNYSSELNVNALLLGDSALYLCASSPTWLRGRVSPLHFGNGTRLTVT.

This clonotype showed up many times. V and J are TRBV10-3 and TRBJ1-1, with D hard to call. Germline V gene lookup returns CDR1 ENHRY and CDR2 SYGVKD. V shed 5 bases and J shed 1 base, with 5 bases lying between them. The CDR3 is made up of 12 amino acids. The CDR3 loop reads CAISIKNTEAFF. The CDR3 nucleotides read TGTGCCATCAGTATTAAGAACACTGAAGCTTTCTTT.

This clonotype was recorded many times. The rearrangement joins TRBV2 to TRBJ1-6; TRBD1 agrees at 8 bases. The CDR3 is 16 residues long. Germline assignment: CDR1 SNHLY and CDR2 FYNNEI. V lost 6 bases, J lost 7 bases, and 11 bases stayed unmatched. CDR3 in amino acids: CASRDRQGRGNSPLHF. The CDR3, as DNA: TGTGCCAGCAGAGACCGACAGGGGCGCGGGAATTCACCCCTCCACTTT.

This clonotype was counted at least ten times. The V and J genes are TRBV4-1 and TRBJ2-1; D remains ambiguous. Germline CDR1 MGHRA, CDR2 YSYEKL. The CDR3 has 13 amino acids. Trimming left V 3 bases short and J 7 bases short, with 10 bases between. This CDR3 is CASSQYRENEQFF. The CDR3 DNA sequence: TGCGCCAGCAGCCAGTATAGAGAGAATGAGCAGTTCTTC.

This clonotype occurred many times. This chain joins TRBV5-1 and TRBJ1-6; D remains ambiguous. The V gene's germline CDR1 is SGHRS and CDR2 YFSETQ. This CDR3 region has 16 residues. The V end lost 3 bases, the J end lost 7 bases, and 17 bases lay between the germline ends. CDR3 sequence reads: CASSSLGLWANSPLHF. The CDR3, as DNA: TGCGCCAGCAGCTCGCTCGGGCTATGGGCGAATTCACCCCTCCACTTT.

A remark on this clonotype: Since a much larger clone is just one base distant, this may be a read error. V is TRBV19 and J is TRBJ2-1, with D possibly being TRBD2 (6 bases). The CDR3 has 14 amino acids. In germline, CDR1 is LNHDA, CDR2 SQIVND (reference sequence). For the CDR3, the DNA is TGTGCCAGTAGTTGGAGCGGGTCCTACGATGAGCAGTTCTTC. The encoded protein is CASSWSGSYDEQFF. Full variable domain (rest looked up from reference TRBV19 and TRBJ2-1): DGGITQSPKYLFRKEGQNVTLSCEQNLNHDAMYWYRQDPGQGLRLIYYSQIVNDFQKGDIAEGYSVSREKKESFPLTVTSAQKNPTAFYLCASSWSGSYDEQFFGPGTRLTVL.